The clone carrying this TCR beta chain came up many times. Its antigen is currently unknown. The data were obtained in a study of T cells after yellow fever vaccination. Across the study: SMART-Seq v4 Ultra Low Input prepared libraries from low-cell fractions. The study's findings and limits: Abundant clonotypes from the bulk population could get into FACS-sorted repertoires as contaminants. Once the booster was given, most primary-vaccination clones reappeared, at 95% to 97% for CD4 and more than 85% for CD8.

In making TCR cDNA, 5'RACE template switching added a universal primer site and UMIs to it. TCRdb analysed the 5' RACE reads with MiXCR anew, one entry per CDR3 protein. The table has about 160,000 distinct CDR3 sequences, 6% to 7.5% seen once; the top ten hold approximately 2.5%. The TCR was taken from a man between 18 and 29 years old who received the YFV17D yellow fever vaccine. The sequencing used CD4+ T cells sorted from PBMCs, collected about 5 days after the first yellow fever vaccination.

CDR3 nucleotides: TGCGCCAGCAGCCAAGACTTCGGGAATTCACCCCTCCACTTT. This encodes CASSQDFGNSPLHF. The rearrangement uses TRBV4-3 and TRBJ1-6; no clear D. Germline-derived CDR1 and CDR2 are LGHNA and YSLEER. Between the trimmed V and J ends, which lost 0 bases and 7 bases, there was a span of 7 bases. This CDR3 has 14 residues.